This TCR beta chain appears in the sequencing data of a study of blood T cell repertoires in COVID-19. Trimming cost V 4 bases and J 6 bases, with 13 bases left between them. The CDR3 sequence is 14 residues long. Germline-derived CDR1 and CDR2 are SGHRS and YFSETQ. Repertoires were generated with immunoSEQ multiplex PCR, while TCRdb's copy carries only in-frame clones and drops some. The sample has about 480,000 clones; 75% to 90% are singletons. Input material: peripheral blood. This receptor was identified in a man aged 18 to 29 with COVID-19, enrolled during active disease. This chain links TRBV5-1 with TRBJ1-4; maybe TRBD1 (6 bases). For the CDR3, the DNA is TGCGCCAGCAGCCTCCGGGACACTGATGAAAAACTGTTTTTT. This gives the protein CASSLRDTDEKLFF.